This T cell receptor (beta chain) was sequenced during a study of T cell responses to AZD1222 COVID-19 vaccine. V lost 3 bases and J lost 2; bases outside the gene matches: 7. Germline-derived CDR1 and CDR2 are SGHRS and YFSETQ. CDR3 length: 15 amino acids. Findings and caveats of the study: Spike regions recognized by vaccine-associated CD4 TCRs spanned the protein, led by 160-218 and 743-854. Sampling captured repertoires only after the peak T cell response. Mostly white British, mostly female donors; authors suggested clonal diversity may be underestimated.

The method was immunoSEQ multiplex PCR; TCRdb's version includes in-frame clones alone and lacks a portion of them. The table includes roughly 150,000 clones, around 90% detected once. This clone showed up just a few times. The antigen remains undetermined. The chain employs TRBV5-1 and TRBJ1-1; TRBD1 aligns across 7 bases. The source material was peripheral blood, sampled 28 days after the second AZD1222 dose. The source of this sequence is an adult who received the AZD1222 COVID-19 vaccine. The CDR3 DNA reads as TGCGCCAGCAGCTATCTTGGACAGGAAAACACTGAAGCTTTCTTT. Translating it yields CASSYLGQENTEAFF.